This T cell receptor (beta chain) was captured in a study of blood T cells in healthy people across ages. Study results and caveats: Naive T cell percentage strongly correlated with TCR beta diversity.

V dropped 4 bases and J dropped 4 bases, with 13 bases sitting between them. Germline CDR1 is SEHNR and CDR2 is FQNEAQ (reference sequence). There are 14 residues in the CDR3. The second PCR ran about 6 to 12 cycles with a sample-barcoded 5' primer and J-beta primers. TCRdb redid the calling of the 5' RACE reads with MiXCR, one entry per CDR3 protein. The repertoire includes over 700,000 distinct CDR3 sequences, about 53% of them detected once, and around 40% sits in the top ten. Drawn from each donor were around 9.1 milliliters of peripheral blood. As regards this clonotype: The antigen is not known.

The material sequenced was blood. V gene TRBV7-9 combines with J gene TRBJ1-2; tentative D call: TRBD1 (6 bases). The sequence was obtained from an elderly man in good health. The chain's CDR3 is CASSWGGQSYGYTF. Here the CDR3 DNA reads TGTGCCAGCAGCTGGGGGGGGCAGAGCTATGGCTACACCTTC.